This T cell receptor beta chain was observed in a study of vaccination effects on CD4 cells after COVID-19. About the research overall: Each participant was administered two doses of either the BNT162b2 or the mRNA-1273 vaccine.

In the ViraFEST assay, antigen-specific CD4+ clonotypes were identified by expansion after peptide-pool stimulation. Scientists isolated CD4+ T cells after a roughly 10-day culture period ended. Previously uninfected by SARS-CoV-2, the vaccine recipients also showed negative nucleocapsid antibodies. After 1.5 million to 2 million PBMC were placed in each well, they were cultured with approximately 10 IU/ml IL-2 and approximately 10 ug/ml peptides. IL-2 medium supplanted half the medium on days 3 and 7. This table comes from immunoSEQ multiplex PCR, and its TCRdb copy is limited to in-frame clones, with some not included. Here the sample spans over 60,000 clones, more than 70% being singletons. Concerning this clone itself: The antigen is not known.

Trimming removed 6 bases from V and 5 bases from J, with 25 bases in between. Germline lookup yields CDR1 MDHEN and CDR2 SYDVKM. There are 18 residues in the CDR3. This specimen was CD4+ T cells from PBMCs cultured with HCoV-NL63 spike peptides, taken before COVID-19 vaccination. The gene calls are TRBV28 and TRBJ1-4; unclear D gene. The source is a human donor who received a COVID-19 vaccine. This CDR3 reads CASRDRASRGARNEKLFF. The CDR3 coding sequence is TGTGCCAGCAGGGACCGGGCATCTCGAGGTGCGCGAAATGAAAAACTGTTTTTT.